The 10 T cell receptor beta chains below all came from one sample that was sequenced in a study of technical replicates of blood from a few donors. Clones were read by immunoSEQ multiplex PCR, and TCRdb kept only the in-frame ones, dropping some. The sample carries 45,000 to 55,000 clones, about 93% recorded once. The sample was T cells isolated from PBMCs. These receptors originate from a human donor in good health.

A note on this clone: An end of the junction differs from the germline gene, which may be a read error. V and J are TRBV14 and TRBJ2-4; no clear D. CDR3 length: 13 amino acids. Germline V gives CDR1 SGHDN, CDR2 FVKESK. DNA of the CDR3: TGTGCCAGCAGCCAAGGCCCGGCACTACCAGTGAGGTTC. Amino acid sequence: CASSQGPALPVRF.

The V and J genes are TRBV5-6 and TRBJ1-5; TRBD1 matches at 8 bases. The CDR3 consists of 17 residues. Germline V gene lookup returns CDR1 SGHDT and CDR2 YYEEEE. Trimming took 3 bases from V and 1 from J; bases not matched to a gene: 9. CDR3 DNA: TGTGCCAGCAGCTCCAGGGGGCGCCTCGGAAGCAATCAGCCCCAGCATTTT. It specifies CASSSRGRLGSNQPQHF.

This rearrangement joins TRBV5-6 to TRBJ2-1; TRBD2 is a possible D gene (6 bases). CDR1 and CDR2 from the germline V gene are SGHDT and YYEEEE. Trimming took 1 base from V and 7 from J, leaving 9 bases between them. The CDR3 has 13 residues. DNA for the CDR3: TGTGCCAGCAGCTTGATCGCGGGGAATGAGCAGTTCTTC. This sequence encodes CASSLIAGNEQFF. The complete variable domain, with remaining parts taken from reference TRBV5-6 and TRBJ2-1, reads DAGVTQSPTHLIKTRGQQVTLRCSPKSGHDTVSWYQQALGQGPQFIFQYYEEEERQRGNFPDRFSGHQFPNYSSELNVNALLLGDSALYLCASSLIAGNEQFFGPGTRLTVL.

This clone has only one observation. The rearrangement links TRBV5-1 to TRBJ1-5, with a weak D call TRBD1 (6 bases). V was trimmed by 3 bases and J by 4 bases, leaving 8 bases between them. Looked up from germline, CDR1 is SGHRS and CDR2 is YFSETQ. The CDR3 covers 13 residues. CDR3 loop: CASSSGTNQPQHF. In nucleotides, the CDR3 is TGCGCCAGCAGCTCGGGGACAAATCAGCCCCAGCATTTT.

CDR3 loop: CASSLLPGNANTGELFF. CDR3 in DNA: TGTGCCAGCAGCTTATTACCGGGTAACGCGAACACCGGGGAGCTGTTTTTT. The chain joins TRBV7-9 to TRBJ2-2; D gene ambiguous. Trimming removed 2 bases from V and 0 bases from J, with 13 bases in between. Germline loops: CDR1 SEHNR, CDR2 FQNEAQ (reference sequence). This CDR3 contains 17 residues.

V gene TRBV15 combines with J gene TRBJ2-3, with 10 bases that match TRBD2. The CDR3 spans 17 residues. V was pared by 0 bases and J by 5 bases, with 8 bases of the junction left unmatched. Germline V gene lookup returns CDR1 LNHNV and CDR2 YYDKDF (reference sequence). The CDR3 is CATSREASGSGRDTQYF. CDR3 sequence (DNA): TGTGCCACCAGCAGAGAGGCTAGCGGGAGTGGGAGAGATACGCAGTATTTT.

DNA of the CDR3: TGTGCCAGCAGTTACGGGGCGGGAGTAGAGAATGAGCAGTTCTTC. This gives the protein CASSYGAGVENEQFF. V usage is TRBV6-5 and J usage is TRBJ2-1; 7 bases fit TRBD2. Germline CDR1 reads MNHEY; CDR2 reads SVGAGI. With V trimmed by 2 bases and J by 7 bases, 8 bases remained unmatched. The CDR3 runs to 15 residues.

The V and J genes are TRBV28 and TRBJ2-6; TRBD1 matches 8 bases. From germline, CDR1 is MDHEN and CDR2 SYDVKM. With V trimmed by 5 bases and J by 12 bases, 6 bases remained unmatched. There are 13 residues in the CDR3. The CDR3 region is CASSAGQAFVLTF. Here the CDR3 DNA reads TGTGCCAGCAGTGCGGGACAGGCTTTCGTCCTGACTTTC.

As DNA, the CDR3 is TGTGCCAGCAGTTTATTTCCCACAGATACGCAGTATTTT. Its protein product is CASSLFPTDTQYF. The gene calls are TRBV6-5 and TRBJ2-3; D not certain. Trimming pared 4 bases from V and 2 bases from J, leaving 7 bases between. The CDR3 spans 13 residues. The germline CDR1 and CDR2 sequences are MNHEY and SVGAGI.

The rearrangement uses TRBV5-4 and TRBJ1-1; 9 bases match TRBD1. Germline lookup yields CDR1 SGHNT and CDR2 YYREEE (reference sequence). The CDR3 spans 16 residues. The V gene end was trimmed by 4 bases and the J gene end by 4 bases; junction bases not matched to a gene: 11. The CDR3 protein is CASSAQTGTGTTEAFF. The DNA for the CDR3 is TGTGCCAGCAGCGCCCAGACCGGGACAGGGACCACTGAAGCTTTCTTT.